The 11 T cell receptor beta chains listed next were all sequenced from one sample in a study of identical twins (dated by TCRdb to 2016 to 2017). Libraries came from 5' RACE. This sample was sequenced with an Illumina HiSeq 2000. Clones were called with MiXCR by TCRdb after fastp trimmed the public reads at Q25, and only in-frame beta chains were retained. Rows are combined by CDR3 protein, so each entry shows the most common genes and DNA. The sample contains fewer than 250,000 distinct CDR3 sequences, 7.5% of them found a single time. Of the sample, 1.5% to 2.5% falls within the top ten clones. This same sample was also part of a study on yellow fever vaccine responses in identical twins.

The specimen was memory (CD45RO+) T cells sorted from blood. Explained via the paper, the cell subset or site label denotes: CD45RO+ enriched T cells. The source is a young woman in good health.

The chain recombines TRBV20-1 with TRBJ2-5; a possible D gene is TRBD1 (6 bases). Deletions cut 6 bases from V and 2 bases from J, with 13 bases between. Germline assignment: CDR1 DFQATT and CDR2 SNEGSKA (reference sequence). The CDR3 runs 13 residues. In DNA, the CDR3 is TGCAGTGCCAAATTAACAGGGCAAGAGACCCAGTACTTC. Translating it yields CSAKLTGQETQYF.

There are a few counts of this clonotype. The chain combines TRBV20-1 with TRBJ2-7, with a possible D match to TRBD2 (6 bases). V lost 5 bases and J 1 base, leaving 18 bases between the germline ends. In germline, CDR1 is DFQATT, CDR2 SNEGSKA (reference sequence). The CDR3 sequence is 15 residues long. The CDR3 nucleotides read TGCAGTGCTGTTAGTTTAGCGGATCCATCCTACGAGCAGTACTTC. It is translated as CSAVSLADPSYEQYF.

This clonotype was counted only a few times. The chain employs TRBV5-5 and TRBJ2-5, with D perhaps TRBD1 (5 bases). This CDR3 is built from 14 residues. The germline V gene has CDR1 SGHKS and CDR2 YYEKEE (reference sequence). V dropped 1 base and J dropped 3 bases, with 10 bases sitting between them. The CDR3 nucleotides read TGTGCCAGCAGCTTGAGACAGAGTAAAGAGACCCAGTACTTC. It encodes CASSLRQSKETQYF.

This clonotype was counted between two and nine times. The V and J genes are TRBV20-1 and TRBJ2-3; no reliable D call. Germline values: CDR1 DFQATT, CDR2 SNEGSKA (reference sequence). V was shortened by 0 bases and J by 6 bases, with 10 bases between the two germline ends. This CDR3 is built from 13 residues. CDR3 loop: CSARDPWVDTQYF. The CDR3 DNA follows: TGCAGTGCTAGAGATCCTTGGGTGGATACGCAGTATTTT.

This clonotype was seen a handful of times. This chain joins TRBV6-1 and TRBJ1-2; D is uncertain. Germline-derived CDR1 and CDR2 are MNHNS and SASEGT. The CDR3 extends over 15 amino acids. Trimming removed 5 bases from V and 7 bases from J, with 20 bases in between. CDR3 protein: CASSSNVGSPGGYTF. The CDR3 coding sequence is TGTGCCAGCAGTAGTAATGTCGGGTCTCCAGGTGGCTACACCTTC.

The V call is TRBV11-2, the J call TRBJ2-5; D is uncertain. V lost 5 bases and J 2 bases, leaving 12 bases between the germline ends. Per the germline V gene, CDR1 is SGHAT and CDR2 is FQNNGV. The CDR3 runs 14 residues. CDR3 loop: CASSPPASQETQYF. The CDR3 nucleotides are TGTGCCAGCAGCCCTCCCGCCTCGCAAGAGACCCAGTACTTC.

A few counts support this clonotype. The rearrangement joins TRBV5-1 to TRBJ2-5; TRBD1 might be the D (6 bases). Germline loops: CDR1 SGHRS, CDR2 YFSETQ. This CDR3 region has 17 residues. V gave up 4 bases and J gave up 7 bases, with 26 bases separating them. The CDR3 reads CASSHTIGTTQVGTQYF. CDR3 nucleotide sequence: TGCGCCAGCAGCCATACGATAGGGACAACCCAAGTAGGGACCCAGTACTTC.

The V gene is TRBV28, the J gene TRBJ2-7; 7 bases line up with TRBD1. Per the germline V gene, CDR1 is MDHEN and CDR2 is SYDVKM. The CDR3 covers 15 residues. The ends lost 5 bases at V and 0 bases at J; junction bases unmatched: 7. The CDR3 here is CASSITGQFSYEQYF. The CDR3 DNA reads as TGTGCCAGCAGTATAACGGGACAGTTCTCCTACGAGCAGTACTTC.

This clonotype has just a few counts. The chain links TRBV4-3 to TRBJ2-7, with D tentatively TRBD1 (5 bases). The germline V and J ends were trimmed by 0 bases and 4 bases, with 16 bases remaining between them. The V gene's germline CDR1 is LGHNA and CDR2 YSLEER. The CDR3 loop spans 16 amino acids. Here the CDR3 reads CASSQDSLGSGYEQYF. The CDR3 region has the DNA TGCGCCAGCAGCCAAGACTCCTTAGGCTCAGGGTACGAGCAGTACTTC.

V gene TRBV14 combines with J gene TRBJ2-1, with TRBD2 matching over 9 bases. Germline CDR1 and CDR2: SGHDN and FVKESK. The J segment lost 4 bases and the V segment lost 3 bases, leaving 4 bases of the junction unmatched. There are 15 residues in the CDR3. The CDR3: CASSQLAGTYNEQFF. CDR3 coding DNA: TGTGCCAGCAGCCAGCTAGCGGGAACTTACAATGAGCAGTTCTTC.

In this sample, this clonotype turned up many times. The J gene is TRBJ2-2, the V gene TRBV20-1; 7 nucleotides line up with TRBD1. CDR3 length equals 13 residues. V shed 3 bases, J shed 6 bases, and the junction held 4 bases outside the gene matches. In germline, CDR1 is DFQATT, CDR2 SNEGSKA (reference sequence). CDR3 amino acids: CSASRDRAGELFF. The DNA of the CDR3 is TGCAGTGCTAGCCGCGACAGGGCCGGGGAGCTGTTTTTT.